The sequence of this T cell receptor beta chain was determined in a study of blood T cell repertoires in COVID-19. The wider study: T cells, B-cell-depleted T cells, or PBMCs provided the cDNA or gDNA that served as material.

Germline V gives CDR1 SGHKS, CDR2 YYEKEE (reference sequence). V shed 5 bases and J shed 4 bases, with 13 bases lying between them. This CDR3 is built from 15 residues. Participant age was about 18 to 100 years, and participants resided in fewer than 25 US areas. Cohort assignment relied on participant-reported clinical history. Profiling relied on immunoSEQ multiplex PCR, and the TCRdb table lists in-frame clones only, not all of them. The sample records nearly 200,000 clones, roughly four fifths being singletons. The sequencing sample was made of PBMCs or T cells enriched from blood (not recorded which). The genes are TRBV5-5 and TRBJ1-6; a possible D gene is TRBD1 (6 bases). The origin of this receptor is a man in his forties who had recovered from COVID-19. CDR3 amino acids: CASRRQDLYNSPLHF. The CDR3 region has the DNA TGTGCCAGCAGGAGACAGGACTTATATAATTCACCCCTCCACTTT.